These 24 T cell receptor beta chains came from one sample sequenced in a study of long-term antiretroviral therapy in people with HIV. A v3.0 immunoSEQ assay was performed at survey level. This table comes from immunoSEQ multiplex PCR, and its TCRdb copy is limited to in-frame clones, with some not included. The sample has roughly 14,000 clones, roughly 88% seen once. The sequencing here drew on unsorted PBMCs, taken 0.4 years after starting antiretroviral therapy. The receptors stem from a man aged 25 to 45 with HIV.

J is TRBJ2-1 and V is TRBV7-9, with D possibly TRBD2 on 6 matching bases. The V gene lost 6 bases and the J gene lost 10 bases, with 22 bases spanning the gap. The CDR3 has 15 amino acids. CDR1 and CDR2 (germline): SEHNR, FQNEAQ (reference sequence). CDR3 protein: CASSLAGSYSEEQFF. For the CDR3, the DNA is TGTGCCAGCAGTCTGGCCGGGAGCTACTCGGAAGAGCAGTTCTTC. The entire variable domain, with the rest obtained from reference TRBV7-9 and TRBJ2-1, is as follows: DTGVSQNPRHKITKRGQNVTFRCDPISEHNRLYWYRQTLGQGPEFLTYFQNEAQLEKSRLLSDRFSAERPKGSFSTLEIQRTEQGDSAMYLCASSLAGSYSEEQFFGPGTRLTVL.

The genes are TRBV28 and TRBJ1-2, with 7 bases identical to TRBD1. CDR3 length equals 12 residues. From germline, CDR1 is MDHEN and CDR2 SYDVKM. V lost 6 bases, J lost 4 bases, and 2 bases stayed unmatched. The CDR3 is CASSTGVYGYTF. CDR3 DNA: TGTGCCAGCAGCACAGGGGTCTATGGCTACACCTTC.

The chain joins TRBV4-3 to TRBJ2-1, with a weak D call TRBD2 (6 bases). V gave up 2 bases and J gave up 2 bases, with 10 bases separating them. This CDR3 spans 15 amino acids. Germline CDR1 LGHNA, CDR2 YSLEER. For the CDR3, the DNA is TGCGCCAGCAGCCAATTGGGCGGGGCCTACAATGAGCAGTTCTTC. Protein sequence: CASSQLGGAYNEQFF.

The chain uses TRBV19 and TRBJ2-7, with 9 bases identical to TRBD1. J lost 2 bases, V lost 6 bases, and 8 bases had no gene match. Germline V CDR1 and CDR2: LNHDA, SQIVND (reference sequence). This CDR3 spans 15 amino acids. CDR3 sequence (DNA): TGTGCCAGTAGCAGGGACAGGGTAGGTGCCTACGAGCAGTACTTC. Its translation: CASSRDRVGAYEQYF.

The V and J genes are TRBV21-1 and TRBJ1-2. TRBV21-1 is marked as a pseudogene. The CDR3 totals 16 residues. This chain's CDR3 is CASSKAPIKECYGYTF. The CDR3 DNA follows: TGTGCCAGCAGCAAAGCCCCCATCAAGGAATGTTATGGCTACACCTTC.

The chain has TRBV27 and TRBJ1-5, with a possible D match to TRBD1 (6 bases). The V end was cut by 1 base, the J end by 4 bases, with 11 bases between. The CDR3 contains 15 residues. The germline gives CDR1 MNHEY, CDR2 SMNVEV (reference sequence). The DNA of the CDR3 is TGTGCCAGCAGTTTATTTGCAGGGGATAATCAGCCCCAGCATTTT. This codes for CASSLFAGDNQPQHF.

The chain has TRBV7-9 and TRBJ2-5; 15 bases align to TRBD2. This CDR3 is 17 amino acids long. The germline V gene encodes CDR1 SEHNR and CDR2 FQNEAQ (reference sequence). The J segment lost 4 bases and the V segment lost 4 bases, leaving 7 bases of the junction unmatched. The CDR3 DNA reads TGTGCCAGCAGCTGGACTAGCGGGGGGGCTCTATTAGAGACCCAGTACTTC. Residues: CASSWTSGGALLETQYF.

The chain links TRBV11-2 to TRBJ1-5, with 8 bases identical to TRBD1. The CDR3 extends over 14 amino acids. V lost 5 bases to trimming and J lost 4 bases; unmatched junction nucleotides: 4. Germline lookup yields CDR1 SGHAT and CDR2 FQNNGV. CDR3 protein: CASSPGTGNQPQHF. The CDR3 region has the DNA TGTGCCAGCAGCCCGGGGACAGGAAATCAGCCCCAGCATTTT.

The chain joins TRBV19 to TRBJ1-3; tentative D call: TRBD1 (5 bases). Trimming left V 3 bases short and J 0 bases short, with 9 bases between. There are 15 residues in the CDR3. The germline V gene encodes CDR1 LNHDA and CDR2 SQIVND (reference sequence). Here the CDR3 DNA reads TGTGCCAGTAGTATCTCGGACACCTCTGGAAACACCATATATTTT. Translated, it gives CASSISDTSGNTIYF.

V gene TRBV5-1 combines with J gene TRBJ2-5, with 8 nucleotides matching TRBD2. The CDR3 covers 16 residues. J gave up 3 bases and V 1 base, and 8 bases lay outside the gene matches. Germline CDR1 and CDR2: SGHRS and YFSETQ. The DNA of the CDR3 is TGCGCCAGCAGCTTGAAGGGCGGGGGGAAGAAAGAGACCCAGTACTTC. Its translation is CASSLKGGGKKETQYF.

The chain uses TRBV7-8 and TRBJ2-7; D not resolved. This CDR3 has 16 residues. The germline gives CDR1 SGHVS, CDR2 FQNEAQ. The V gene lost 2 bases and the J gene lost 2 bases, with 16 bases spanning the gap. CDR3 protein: CASSLFRVANAYEQYF. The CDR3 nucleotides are TGTGCCAGCAGCTTATTCAGAGTGGCGAACGCCTACGAGCAGTACTTC.

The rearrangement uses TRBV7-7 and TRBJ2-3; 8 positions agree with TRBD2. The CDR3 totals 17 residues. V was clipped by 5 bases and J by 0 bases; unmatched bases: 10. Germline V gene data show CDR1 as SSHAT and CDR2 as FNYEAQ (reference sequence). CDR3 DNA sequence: TGTGCCAGCAGCGTTAGCAGCAGCGGGGGTAGCACAGATACGCAGTATTTT. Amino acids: CASSVSSSGGSTDTQYF. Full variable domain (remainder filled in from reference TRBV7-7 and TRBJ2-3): GAGVSQSPRYKVTKRGQDVTLRCDPISSHATLYWYQQALGQGPEFLTYFNYEAQPDKSGLPSDRFSAERPEGSISTLTIQRTEQRDSAMYRCASSVSSSGGSTDTQYFGPGTRLTVL.

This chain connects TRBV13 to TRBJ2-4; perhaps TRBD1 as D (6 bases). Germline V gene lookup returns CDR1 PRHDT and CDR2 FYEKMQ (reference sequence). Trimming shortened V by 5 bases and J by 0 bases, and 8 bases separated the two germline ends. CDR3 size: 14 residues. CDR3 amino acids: CASSAGVAKNIQYF. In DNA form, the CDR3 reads TGTGCCAGCAGCGCAGGGGTAGCCAAAAACATTCAGTACTTC.

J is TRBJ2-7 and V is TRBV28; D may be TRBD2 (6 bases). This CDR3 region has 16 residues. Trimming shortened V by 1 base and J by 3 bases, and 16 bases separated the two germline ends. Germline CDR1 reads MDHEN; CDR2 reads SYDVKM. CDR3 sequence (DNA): TGTGCCAGCAGTTTATTTAATACCGGGACTGGCTACGAGCAGTACTTC. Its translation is CASSLFNTGTGYEQYF.

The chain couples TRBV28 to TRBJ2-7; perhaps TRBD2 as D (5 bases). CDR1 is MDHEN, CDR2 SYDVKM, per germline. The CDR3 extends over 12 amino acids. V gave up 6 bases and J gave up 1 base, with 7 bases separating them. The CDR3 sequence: CASSAGSYEQYF. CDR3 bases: TGTGCCAGCAGCGCGGGTTCCTACGAGCAGTACTTC.

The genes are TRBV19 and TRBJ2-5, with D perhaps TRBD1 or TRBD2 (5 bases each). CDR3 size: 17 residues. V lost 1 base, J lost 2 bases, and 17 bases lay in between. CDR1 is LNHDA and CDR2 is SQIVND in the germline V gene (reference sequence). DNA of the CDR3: TGTGCCAGTAGTATAGGACGGCGTGGGGGAGCACAAGAGACCCAGTACTTC. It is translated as CASSIGRRGGAQETQYF. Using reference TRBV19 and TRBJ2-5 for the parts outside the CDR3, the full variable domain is DGGITQSPKYLFRKEGQNVTLSCEQNLNHDAMYWYRQDPGQGLRLIYYSQIVNDFQKGDIAEGYSVSREKKESFPLTVTSAQKNPTAFYLCASSIGRRGGAQETQYFGPGTRLLVL.

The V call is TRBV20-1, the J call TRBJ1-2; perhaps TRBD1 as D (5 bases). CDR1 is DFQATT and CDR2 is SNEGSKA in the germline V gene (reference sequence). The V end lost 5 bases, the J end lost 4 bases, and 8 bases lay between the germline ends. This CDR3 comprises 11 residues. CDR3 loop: CSAPGLYGYTF. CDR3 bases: TGCAGTGCTCCGGGGCTCTATGGCTACACCTTC.

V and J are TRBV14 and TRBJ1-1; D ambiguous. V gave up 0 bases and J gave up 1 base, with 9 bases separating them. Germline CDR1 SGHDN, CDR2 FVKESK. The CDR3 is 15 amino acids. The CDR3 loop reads CASSQDIWPNTEAFF. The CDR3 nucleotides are TGTGCCAGCAGCCAAGATATATGGCCGAACACTGAAGCTTTCTTT.

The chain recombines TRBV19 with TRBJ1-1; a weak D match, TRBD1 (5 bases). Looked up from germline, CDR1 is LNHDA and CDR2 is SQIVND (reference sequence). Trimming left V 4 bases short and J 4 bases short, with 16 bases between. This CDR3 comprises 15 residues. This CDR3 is CASSTGLGGGTEAFF. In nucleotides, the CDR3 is TGTGCCAGTAGTACAGGGCTAGGAGGTGGCACTGAAGCTTTCTTT. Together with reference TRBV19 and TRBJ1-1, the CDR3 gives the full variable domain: DGGITQSPKYLFRKEGQNVTLSCEQNLNHDAMYWYRQDPGQGLRLIYYSQIVNDFQKGDIAEGYSVSREKKESFPLTVTSAQKNPTAFYLCASSTGLGGGTEAFFGQGTRLTVV.

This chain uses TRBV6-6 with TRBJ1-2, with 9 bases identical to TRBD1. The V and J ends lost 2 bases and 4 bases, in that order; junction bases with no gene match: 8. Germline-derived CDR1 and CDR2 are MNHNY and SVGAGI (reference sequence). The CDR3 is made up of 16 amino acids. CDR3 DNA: TGTGCCAGCAGTTACAACTCGGCGGGACAGGGCTATGGCTACACCTTC. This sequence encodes CASSYNSAGQGYGYTF.

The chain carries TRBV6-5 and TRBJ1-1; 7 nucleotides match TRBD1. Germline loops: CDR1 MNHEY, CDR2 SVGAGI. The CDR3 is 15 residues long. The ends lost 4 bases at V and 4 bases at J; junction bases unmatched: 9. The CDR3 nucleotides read TGTGCCAGCAGTTTACTGGGACAGAGCGTCACTGAAGCTTTCTTT. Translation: CASSLLGQSVTEAFF.

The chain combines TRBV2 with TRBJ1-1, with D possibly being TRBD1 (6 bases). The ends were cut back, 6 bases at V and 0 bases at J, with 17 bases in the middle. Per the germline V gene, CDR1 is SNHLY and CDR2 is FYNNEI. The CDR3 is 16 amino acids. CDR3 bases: TGTGCCAGCAGGCCAGTGCGCAGGGGTGTGAACACTGAAGCTTTCTTT. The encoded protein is CASRPVRRGVNTEAFF.

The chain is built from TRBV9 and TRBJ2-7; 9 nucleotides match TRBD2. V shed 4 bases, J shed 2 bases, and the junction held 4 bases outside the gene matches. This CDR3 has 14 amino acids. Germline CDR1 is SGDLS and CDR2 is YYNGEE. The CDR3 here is CASSPSGEPYEQYF. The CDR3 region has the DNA TGTGCCAGCAGCCCTAGCGGGGAGCCCTACGAGCAGTACTTC.

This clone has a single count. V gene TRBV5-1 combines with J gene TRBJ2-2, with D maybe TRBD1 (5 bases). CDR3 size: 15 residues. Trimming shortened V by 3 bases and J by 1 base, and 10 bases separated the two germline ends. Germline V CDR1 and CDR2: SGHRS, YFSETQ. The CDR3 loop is CASSYDRLNTGELFF. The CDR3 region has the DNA TGCGCCAGCAGCTATGACAGACTGAACACCGGGGAGCTGTTTTTT.